The source of this T cell receptor (beta chain) is a study of shared clonotypes between healthy human individuals. Study information: Sampling drew on donors who were a couple of women and a few men aged 18 to 49.

With respect to this clone: Its antigen is unidentified.

Study results and caveats: Of the naive CD4 clonotypes, roughly 5% were shared across several donors.

The study drew its donors from healthy HIV-negative adults without recent acute infections or vaccinations. The CDR3 is made up of 12 amino acids. The germline V and J ends were trimmed by 5 bases and 1 base, with 5 bases remaining between them. CDR1 is SEHNR and CDR2 is FQNEAQ in the germline V gene (reference sequence). It was around 180 ng DNA, 33,000 or so T cell genomes, that sorted-subset replicate PCRs used. This table comes from immunoSEQ multiplex PCR, and its TCRdb copy is limited to in-frame clones, with some not included. The data hold over a million clones, with about 75% observed a single time.

The sample taken for sequencing was memory CD4+ T cells sorted from blood. Subset noted: CD45RA-negative fraction. The chain has TRBV7-9 and TRBJ1-1, with D unresolved. The TCR sequence derives from a man between 18 and 29 years old in good health. The CDR3 DNA reads as TGTGCCAGCAGCATTCCGAACACTGAAGCTTTCTTT. It translates to CASSIPNTEAFF.